This section outlines one T cell receptor (beta chain) sequence together with its context. The sample originates from a study of blood T cell repertoires in COVID-19. CDR1 KGHDR and CDR2 SFDVKD come from the germline V gene. V dropped 3 bases and J dropped 7; count of bases not matched to a gene: 9. The CDR3 length is 17 residues. Original processing methods: Estimates of nucleated cell counts were drawn from the amplification of reference gene primers. TCRdb keeps only in-frame clones here, not all; method: immunoSEQ multiplex PCR. The V and J calls and clone size are taken from that table; D and trimming were inferred from the DNA. The table records 200,000 to 250,000 clones, roughly 80% of them present only once.

This clonotype originated in a woman in her late teens or twenties with acute or convalescent COVID-19. The chain carries TRBV24-1 and TRBJ2-2; 11 nucleotides agree with TRBD1. Sequencing was done on a sample of peripheral blood. CDR3 residues: CATSDPGTGGDSGELFF. In nucleotides, the CDR3 is TGTGCCACCAGTGATCCTGGGACAGGGGGGGATAGCGGGGAGCTGTTTTTT.